The present TCR beta chain was sequenced within a study of T cells in severe cutaneous drug reactions (dated by TCRdb to between 2017 and 2020). Background for the entire study: Recruitment took place between about 2011 and 2018, drawing patients from Taiwan, Thailand and a European registry network. Enrollment was limited to patients whose SJS/TEN or DRESS diagnosis was probable or definite according to RegiSCAR criteria. The Naranjo algorithm and the ALDEN drug causality algorithm were used to assign the culprit drug. Blister fluids/cells, PBMC and other biological samples were taken from patients in the acute stage or the recovery stage. Single-cell sequencing, quantitative PCR validation, functional assays and transgenic mouse experiments were combined with bulk TCR sequencing. The libraries were made with iRepertoire multiplex PCR, and the authors referred to a comparison in which iRepertoire and 5' RACE methods, with or without UMI, captured abundant clonotypes to a similar degree.

To note about this clonotype: Which antigen it targets is not known.

What the study reported, not specific to this receptor: CBZ-SJS/TEN patients showed strongly increased TRBV12-4 usage, with an average of roughly 32% in blister cells and roughly 4.8% in PBMC. According to the authors, further study is still needed to determine whether the public TCR generalizes to SJS/TEN caused by other drugs. All seven CBZ-SJS/TEN blister samples contained a public TCRbeta CDR3 (mean approximately 15%), which was undetectable or scarce in tolerant-control and healthy-donor PBMC.

CDR1 and CDR2 (SQVTM, ANQGSEA) derive from the germline V gene. The CDR3 holds 15 amino acids from the cysteine to the phenylalanine. Nucleotide data are not available. Sequencing was performed on donors who were patients with carbamazepine-induced Stevens-Johnson syndrome or toxic epidermal necrolysis (CBZ-SJS/TEN). Peripheral blood repertoires came from CBZ-SJS/TEN patients of Han Chinese (roughly 5) and European (about six) origin. To look for drug-specific clonotypes, next-generation sequencing was used to profile the T cell receptor repertoires of patients with drug-induced severe cutaneous adverse reactions. RNA was isolated from either blister cells of skin lesions or peripheral blood mononuclear cells. For both bulk and single-cell sequencing, libraries were prepared with the iRepertoire multiplex PCR system using TCR subtype-specific primers. Multiplex PCR with primers targeting V, D and J gene regions was used to generate bulk TCR beta libraries. Each sample contributed roughly 100-550 ng of RNA as input for preparing the bulk TCR library. An Illumina MiSeq was used to sequence bulk TCR beta amplicons. The study's own analysis went as follows. Quality control steps removed sample misassignments and low-quality sequencing reads. The CDR3 was defined as the amino acids lying between the Y[YFLI]C motif of the V gene and the [FW]GXGT motif of the J segment. TRBV and TRBJ gene assignments and CDR3 clonotypes followed the IMGT database. TRBV expression in each sample was normalized to the mean expression of the same gene in PBMC from 44 healthy donors. TCRdb reprocessed the sequencing reads and holds a single record per CDR3 protein sequence, with no DNA. Clone size and V and J calls follow TCRdb, not the original study. This specimen's table enumerates 250 to 350 distinct CDR3 sequences. The top ten constitute about 27% of the sample.

The clonotype was recovered from a human donor with Stevens-Johnson syndrome, a severe cutaneous drug reaction. This receptor chain uses TRBV29-1 and TRBJ1-4; no DNA is available, so the TRBD1 call from TCRdb remains unchecked. Sequencing was performed on PBMCs. The CDR3 reads CSVALLTGTSEKLFF.